This T cell receptor (beta chain) was retrieved from a study of T cell responses to AZD1222 COVID-19 vaccine. The overall study: The analysis combined second doses at about 4 or about 12 weeks. The study, taken as a whole, reports: Donors were mostly white British, more females; clonal diversity possibly underestimated. Epitopes outside B.1.351 and B.1.1.7 mutated regions reportedly drew nearly half of spike TCRs.

For this clone: Its antigen is undetermined.

The germline V gene encodes CDR1 MNHEY and CDR2 SMNVEV (reference sequence). The CDR3 has 15 amino acids. V gave up 6 bases and J gave up 3 bases, with 18 bases separating them. Sequencing used immunoSEQ multiplex PCR; TCRdb keeps in-frame clones, though not all of them. The sample lists some 110,000 clones; around 92% were seen once. This specimen consisted of peripheral blood, obtained on day 0 of AZD1222 vaccination. This chain links TRBV27 with TRBJ2-7; TRBD2 might be the D (6 bases). This clonotype was sampled from an adult in good health. CDR3 DNA: TGTGCCAGCAGGCGGGACTCCTCGCCGTACTACGAGCAGTACTTC. The encoded protein is CASRRDSSPYYEQYF.